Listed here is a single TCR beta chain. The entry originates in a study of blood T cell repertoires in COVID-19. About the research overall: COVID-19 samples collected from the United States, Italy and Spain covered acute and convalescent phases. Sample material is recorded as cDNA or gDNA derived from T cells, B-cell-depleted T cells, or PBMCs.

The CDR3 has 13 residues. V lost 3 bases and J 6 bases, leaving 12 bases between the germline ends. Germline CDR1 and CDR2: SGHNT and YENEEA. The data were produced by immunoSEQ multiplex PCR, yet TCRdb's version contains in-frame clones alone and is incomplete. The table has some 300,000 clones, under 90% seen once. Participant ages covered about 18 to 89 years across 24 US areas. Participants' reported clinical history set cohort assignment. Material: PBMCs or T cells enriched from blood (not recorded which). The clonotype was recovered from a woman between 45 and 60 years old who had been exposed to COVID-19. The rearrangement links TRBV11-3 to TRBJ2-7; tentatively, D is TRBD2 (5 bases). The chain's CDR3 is CASSFGELGEQYF. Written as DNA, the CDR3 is TGTGCCAGCAGCTTCGGGGAACTCGGCGAGCAGTACTTC.